The source of this T cell receptor beta chain is a study of cytomegalovirus exposure and HLA in healthy donors. Study findings and constraints: Immune exposure was documented only through CMV serostatus. When a later analysis was performed, an Asian-associated ancestry cluster reportedly had fewer N-insertions than the roughly 630-donor mean.

In regard to this clone: The antigen is unknown.

13 Jbeta primers and 60 Vbeta primers were used for the PCR. Using immunoSEQ multiplex PCR, the repertoire was profiled, and TCRdb retains in-frame clones only, with some absent. This sample has approximately 87,000 clones, with about four fifths found just once. The receptor comes from a young woman in good health and CMV-seropositive. What was sequenced was PBMCs.

CDR3 coding DNA: TGCAGCGCTGGGCGAATGCCCTGGGAAGCTTTCTTT. This translates into CSAGRMPWEAFF. The chain is built from TRBV29-1 and TRBJ1-1; D is unclear. CDR3 length: 12 amino acids. The V end was cut by 7 bases, the J end by 8 bases, with 17 bases between. Germline V gives CDR1 SQVTM, CDR2 ANQGSEA.